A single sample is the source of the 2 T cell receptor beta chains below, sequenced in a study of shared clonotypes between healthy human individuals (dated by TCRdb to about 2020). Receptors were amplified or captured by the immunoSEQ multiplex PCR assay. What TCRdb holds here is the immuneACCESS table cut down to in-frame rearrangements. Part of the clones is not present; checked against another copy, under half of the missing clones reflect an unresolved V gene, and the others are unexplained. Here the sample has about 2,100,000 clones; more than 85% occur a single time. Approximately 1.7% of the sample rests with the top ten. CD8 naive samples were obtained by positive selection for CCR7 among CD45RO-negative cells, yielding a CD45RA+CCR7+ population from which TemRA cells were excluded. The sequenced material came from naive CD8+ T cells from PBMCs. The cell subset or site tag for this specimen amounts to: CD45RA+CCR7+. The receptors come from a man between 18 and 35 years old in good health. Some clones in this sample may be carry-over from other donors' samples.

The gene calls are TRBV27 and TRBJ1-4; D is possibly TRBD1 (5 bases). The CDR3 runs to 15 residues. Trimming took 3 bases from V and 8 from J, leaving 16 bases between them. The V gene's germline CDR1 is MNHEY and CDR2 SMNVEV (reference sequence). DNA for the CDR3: TGTGCCAGCAGTTTCAGGGATTCCGCGGACGAAAAACTGTTTTTT. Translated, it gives CASSFRDSADEKLFF.

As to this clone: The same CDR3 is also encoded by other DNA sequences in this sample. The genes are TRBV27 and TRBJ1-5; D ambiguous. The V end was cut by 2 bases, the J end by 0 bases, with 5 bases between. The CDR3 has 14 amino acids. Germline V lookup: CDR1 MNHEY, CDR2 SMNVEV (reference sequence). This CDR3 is CASSLGGSNQPQHF. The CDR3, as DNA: TGTGCCAGCAGTTTAGGTGGTAGCAATCAGCCCCAGCATTTT.